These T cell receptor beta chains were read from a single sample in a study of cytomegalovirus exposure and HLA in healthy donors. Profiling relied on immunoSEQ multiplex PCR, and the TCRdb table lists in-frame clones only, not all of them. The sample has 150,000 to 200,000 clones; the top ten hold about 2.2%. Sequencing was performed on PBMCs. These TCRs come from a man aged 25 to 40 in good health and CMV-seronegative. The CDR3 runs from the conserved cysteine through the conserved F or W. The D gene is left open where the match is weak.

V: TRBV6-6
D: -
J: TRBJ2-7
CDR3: CASSLSSYEQYF
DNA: TGTGCCAGCAGTCTAAGCTCCTACGAGCAGTACTTC

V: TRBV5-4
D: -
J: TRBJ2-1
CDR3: CASSLRFAPSYNEQFF
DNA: TGTGCCAGCAGCTTGCGGTTTGCACCCTCCTACAATGAGCAGTTCTTC

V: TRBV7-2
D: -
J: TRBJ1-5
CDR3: CASSWVIGYSFNQPQHF
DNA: TGTGCCAGCAGCTGGGTGATCGGCTACAGCTTCAATCAGCCCCAGCATTTT

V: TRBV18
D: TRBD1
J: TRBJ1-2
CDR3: CASSLIGDRGTDGYTF
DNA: TGTGCCAGCTCCCTAATAGGGGACAGGGGGACGGATGGCTACACCTTC

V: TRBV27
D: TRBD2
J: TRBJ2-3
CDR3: CASSPASGSTDTQYF
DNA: TGTGCCAGCAGTCCCGCTAGCGGAAGCACAGATACGCAGTATTTT

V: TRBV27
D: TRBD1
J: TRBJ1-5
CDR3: CASRPAQGVGQPQHF
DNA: TGTGCCAGCAGGCCCGCCCAGGGGGTCGGTCAGCCCCAGCATTTT

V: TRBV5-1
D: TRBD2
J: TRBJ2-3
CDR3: CASSRLAGEDTQYF
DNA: TGCGCCAGCAGTAGGCTAGCGGGAGAAGATACGCAGTATTTT

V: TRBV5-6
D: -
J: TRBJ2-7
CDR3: CASSPTGNEQYF
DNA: TGTGCCAGCAGCCCTACAGGGAACGAGCAGTACTTC

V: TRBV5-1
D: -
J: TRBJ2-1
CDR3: CASSGGQSHNEQFF
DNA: TGCGCCAGCAGCGGGGGACAATCCCACAATGAGCAGTTCTTC

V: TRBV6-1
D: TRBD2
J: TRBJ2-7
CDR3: CASSSSGSGDEQYF
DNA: TGTGCCAGCAGTTCTAGCGGGAGCGGGGACGAGCAGTACTTC

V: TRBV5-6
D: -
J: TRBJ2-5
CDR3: CASSLFRGERQYF
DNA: TGTGCCAGCAGCTTGTTTCGTGGGGAGAGGCAGTACTTC

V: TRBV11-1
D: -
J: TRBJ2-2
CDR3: CASSLYEGRGNTGELFF
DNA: TGTGCCAGCAGCTTATACGAAGGCAGGGGGAACACCGGGGAGCTGTTTTTT

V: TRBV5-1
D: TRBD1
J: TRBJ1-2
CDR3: CASSPWTGGSYGYTF
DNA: TGCGCCAGCAGCCCTTGGACAGGAGGGTCCTATGGCTACACCTTC

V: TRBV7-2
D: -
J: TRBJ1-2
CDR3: CASSPLASVYGYTF
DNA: TGTGCCAGCAGCCCGCTCGCCAGCGTCTATGGCTACACCTTC

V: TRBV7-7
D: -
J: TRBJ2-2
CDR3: CASRPLWRGELFF
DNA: TGTGCCAGCAGACCTCTCTGGAGAGGGGAGCTGTTTTTT

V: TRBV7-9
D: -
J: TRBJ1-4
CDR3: CASSLGPATNEKLFF
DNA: TGTGCCAGCAGCTTAGGTCCTGCAACTAATGAAAAACTGTTTTTT

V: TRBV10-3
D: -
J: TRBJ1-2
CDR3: CAISGTDQGGGYTF
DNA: TGTGCCATCAGTGGGACAGATCAGGGTGGTGGCTACACCTTC

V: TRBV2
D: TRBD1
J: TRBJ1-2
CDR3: CASLAGQDIYGYTF
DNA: TGTGCCAGCTTGGCGGGACAGGATATCTATGGCTACACCTTC

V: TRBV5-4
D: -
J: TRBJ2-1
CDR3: CASSLPGASEYNEQFF
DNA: TGTGCCAGCAGCCTTCCCGGGGCTAGCGAATACAATGAGCAGTTCTTC

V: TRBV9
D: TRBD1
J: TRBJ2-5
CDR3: CASSVGQGKETQYF
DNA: TGTGCCAGCAGCGTAGGACAGGGTAAAGAGACCCAGTACTTC

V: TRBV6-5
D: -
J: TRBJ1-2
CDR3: CASSYSLVQGYGYTF
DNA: TGTGCCAGCAGTTACTCGCTTGTCCAGGGGTATGGCTACACCTTC

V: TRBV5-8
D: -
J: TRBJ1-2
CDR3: CASSLLVDRRSNYGYTF
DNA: TGTGCCAGCAGCTTGTTGGTTGACAGGAGATCTAACTATGGCTACACCTTC

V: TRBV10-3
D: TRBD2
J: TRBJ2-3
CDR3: CAILSGTTQYF
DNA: TGTGCCATACTTAGCGGGACTACGCAGTATTTT

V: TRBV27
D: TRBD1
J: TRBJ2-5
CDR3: CASSPYARQGSGETQYF
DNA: TGTGCCAGCAGTCCTTACGCCCGACAGGGGTCAGGAGAGACCCAGTACTTC

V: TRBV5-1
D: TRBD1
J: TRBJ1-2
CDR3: CASSLTLDRAWGYTF
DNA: TGCGCCAGCAGCCTTACCCTCGACAGGGCCTGGGGCTACACCTTC

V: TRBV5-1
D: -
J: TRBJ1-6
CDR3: CASSLEGRVESPLHF
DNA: TGCGCCAGCAGCTTGGAAGGCAGGGTTGAATCACCCCTCCACTTT

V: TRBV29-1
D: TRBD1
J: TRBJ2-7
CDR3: CSVDSPGQPTYEQYF
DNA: TGCAGCGTTGATAGCCCGGGACAGCCGACCTACGAGCAGTACTTC

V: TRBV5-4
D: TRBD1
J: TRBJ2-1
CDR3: CASISGQGYDEQFF
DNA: TGTGCCAGCATCTCGGGACAGGGTTATGATGAGCAGTTCTTC